Below, 28 T cell receptor beta chains from the same sample are listed, as sequenced in a study of blood T cell repertoires in COVID-19. Here immunoSEQ multiplex PCR was the method, and the copy in TCRdb shows in-frame clones only, minus some. The sample contains about 480,000 clones, approximately 90% of which appear only once. Input material: peripheral blood. Receptors originate from a woman in her 30s with acute or convalescent COVID-19.

The chain employs TRBV7-7 and TRBJ2-7; 8 positions match TRBD1. With 5 bases clipped from V and 2 bases from J, the junction kept 5 bases outside the gene matches. CDR3 size: 14 residues. Germline-derived CDR1 and CDR2 are SSHAT and FNYEAQ (reference sequence). Written as DNA, the CDR3 is TGTGCCAGCAGCGCGGGACAGGCCCCCTACGAGCAGTACTTC. Translation: CASSAGQAPYEQYF.

This sequence joins TRBV9 and TRBJ1-2; 7 bases map to TRBD1. V shed 3 bases and J 2 bases; nucleotides not matched to a gene: 10. Per the germline V gene, CDR1 is SGDLS and CDR2 is YYNGEE. The CDR3 contains 16 residues. In nucleotides, the CDR3 is TGTGCCAGCAGCGCAGACAGGGTTGCAGTAAACTATGGCTACACCTTC. Amino acids: CASSADRVAVNYGYTF. Together with reference TRBV9 and TRBJ1-2, the CDR3 gives the full variable domain: DSGVTQTPKHLITATGQRVTLRCSPRSGDLSVYWYQQSLDQGLQFLIQYYNGEERAKGNILERFSAQQFPDLHSELNLSSLELGDSALYFCASSADRVAVNYGYTFGSGTRLTVV.

This sequence joins TRBV2 and TRBJ1-2; D gene uncertain. Germline loops: CDR1 SNHLY, CDR2 FYNNEI. The CDR3 contains 13 residues. The ends were cut back, 2 bases at V and 6 bases at J, with 10 bases in the middle. Here the CDR3 DNA reads TGTGCCAGCAGTGAATCGAGGGTTAATGGCTACACCTTC. It encodes CASSESRVNGYTF. Combining the CDR3 with reference TRBV2 and TRBJ1-2 gives the whole variable domain EPEVTQTPSHQVTQMGQEVILRCVPISNHLYFYWYRQILGQKVEFLVSFYNNEISEKSEIFDDQFSVERPDGSNFTLKIRSTKLEDSAMYFCASSESRVNGYTFGSGTRLTVV.

CDR3 in amino acids: CASSLSGGLGYGYTF. CDR3 nucleotide sequence: TGTGCCAGCAGTTTATCGGGGGGGCTGGGCTATGGCTACACCTTC. The chain joins TRBV27 to TRBJ1-2; D may be TRBD1 (6 bases). In germline, CDR1 is MNHEY, CDR2 SMNVEV (reference sequence). CDR3 length equals 15 residues. Trimming took off 0 bases at V and 4 bases at J, with 12 bases between the two ends.

This chain's CDR3 is CATSDPTSTDTQYF. In DNA, the CDR3 is TGTGCCACCAGTGATCCGACTAGCACAGATACGCAGTATTTT. The rearrangement joins TRBV24-1 to TRBJ2-3, with D hard to call. V gave up 3 bases and J gave up 0 bases, with 6 bases separating them. The germline CDR1 and CDR2 sequences are KGHDR and SFDVKD. This CDR3 region has 14 residues.

The chain joins TRBV2 to TRBJ2-7, with a tentative D call TRBD1 (5 bases). Trimming shortened V by 6 bases and J by 3 bases, and 15 bases separated the two germline ends. Germline-derived CDR1 and CDR2 are SNHLY and FYNNEI. This CDR3 region has 14 residues. CDR3 protein: CASRAQGQGYEQYF. The CDR3, as DNA: TGTGCCAGCAGGGCCCAGGGCCAAGGCTACGAGCAGTACTTC.

This clone was seen just once. The chain carries TRBV30 and TRBJ1-1; maybe TRBD1 (5 bases). There are 15 residues in the CDR3. Germline CDR1 is GTSNPN and CDR2 is SVGIG (reference sequence). Trimming cost V 4 bases and J 1 base, with 16 bases left between them. CDR3 DNA sequence: TGTGCCTGGACCCCATTTGGGGGGACGAACACTGAAGCTTTCTTT. It is translated as CAWTPFGGTNTEAFF.

The chain carries TRBV6-5 and TRBJ1-1; a possible D gene is TRBD1 (5 bases). Germline CDR1 is MNHEY and CDR2 is SVGAGI. The CDR3 has 14 amino acids. V lost 0 bases, J lost 0 bases, and 5 bases lay in between. The CDR3 loop reads CASSYSGLNTEAFF. The CDR3 coding sequence is TGTGCCAGCAGTTACTCGGGGCTGAACACTGAAGCTTTCTTT.

This clone came up once. V and J are TRBV5-1 and TRBJ2-3; 12 bases are a match to TRBD2. CDR3 length: 17 amino acids. V lost 0 bases to trimming and J lost 6 bases; unmatched junction nucleotides: 8. CDR1 is SGHRS, CDR2 YFSETQ, per germline. This CDR3 reads CASSLVPSGGDLDTQYF. The DNA for the CDR3 is TGCGCCAGCAGCTTGGTTCCTAGCGGGGGGGATCTGGATACGCAGTATTTT. The whole variable domain, filled in from reference TRBV5-1 and TRBJ2-3, reads KAGVTQTPRYLIKTRGQQVTLSCSPISGHRSVSWYQQTPGQGLQFLFEYFSETQRNKGNFPGRFSGRQFSNSRSEMNVSTLELGDSALYLCASSLVPSGGDLDTQYFGPGTRLTVL.

This chain links TRBV9 with TRBJ2-2; TRBD2 matches at 8 bases. Trimming cost V 3 bases and J 7 bases; bases outside gene matches: 8. Germline CDR1 reads SGDLS; CDR2 reads YYNGEE. The CDR3 is made up of 15 amino acids. CDR3 sequence reads: CASSATSGGSGELFF. As DNA, the CDR3 is TGTGCCAGCAGCGCCACTAGCGGAGGTAGCGGGGAGCTGTTTTTT.

This clone was counted only a few times. This sequence joins TRBV5-4 and TRBJ2-7; maybe TRBD2 (5 bases). This CDR3 contains 16 residues. Germline V gives CDR1 SGHNT, CDR2 YYREEE (reference sequence). V was shortened by 2 bases and J by 0 bases, with 15 bases between the two germline ends. CDR3 sequence reads: CASSFGRGWISYEQYF. DNA of the CDR3: TGTGCCAGCAGCTTTGGTCGGGGTTGGATCTCCTACGAGCAGTACTTC.

The chain carries TRBV30 and TRBJ2-2, with 12 bases fitting TRBD2. The junction had 1 base not matched to a gene; V was cut back by 1 base and J by 4 bases. This CDR3 has 15 residues. CDR1 and CDR2 from the germline V gene are GTSNPN and SVGIG (reference sequence). The CDR3, as DNA: TGTGCCTGGAGTGGACTAGCGGGGGTCACCGGGGAGCTGTTTTTT. Encoded protein: CAWSGLAGVTGELFF.

V and J are TRBV29-1 and TRBJ1-2; weak D call: TRBD1 (6 bases). CDR3 length: 13 amino acids. V was cut by 8 bases and J by 3 bases, with 16 bases left in between. Germline CDR1 reads SQVTM; CDR2 reads ANQGSEA. The CDR3 DNA reads TGCAGCACGGAGGGGGACAAGTACTATGGCTACACCTTC. Its translation is CSTEGDKYYGYTF.

In its sample, this clone was seen once. The V gene is TRBV11-3, the J gene TRBJ2-1, with 9 positions matching TRBD2. The CDR3 contains 15 residues. CDR1 SGHNT and CDR2 YENEEA come from the germline V gene. V shed 2 bases, J shed 9 bases, and the junction held 8 bases outside the gene matches. The CDR3 DNA sequence: TGTGCCAGCAGCTTAACGGCTAGCGGGGTAGGTGAGCAGTTCTTC. Its translation: CASSLTASGVGEQFF.

The V call is TRBV13, the J call TRBJ1-5; 11 bases match TRBD1. The CDR3 spans 18 residues. V was clipped by 3 bases and J by 1 base; unmatched bases: 8. From germline, CDR1 is PRHDT and CDR2 FYEKMQ (reference sequence). In DNA form, the CDR3 reads TGTGCCAGCAGCTTCCGGGGACAGGGGGTTGGGAGCAATCAGCCCCAGCATTTT. It codes for CASSFRGQGVGSNQPQHF.

This chain uses TRBV5-5 with TRBJ2-1, with 8 positions matching TRBD1. The CDR3 has 14 amino acids. Trimming removed 2 bases from V and 6 bases from J; junction bases left unmatched: 4. Per the germline V gene, CDR1 is SGHKS and CDR2 is YYEKEE (reference sequence). CDR3 coding DNA: TGTGCCAGCAGCTTCGTTCAGGGGGCCAATGAGCAGTTCTTC. Amino acids: CASSFVQGANEQFF.

The rearrangement uses TRBV6-5 and TRBJ2-3; 13 bases line up with TRBD2. CDR1 is MNHEY and CDR2 is SVGAGI in the germline V gene. This CDR3 contains 15 residues. V was clipped by 6 bases and J by 2 bases; unmatched bases: 2. CDR3 DNA: TGTGCCAGCAGACTAGCGGGGGGGCCCACAGATACGCAGTATTTT. Its translation is CASRLAGGPTDTQYF.

The CDR3 DNA reads TGTGCCACCAACCCAGGGAGGGACACCGGGGAGCTGTTTTTT. Translation: CATNPGRDTGELFF. The chain couples TRBV24-1 to TRBJ2-2, with 7 nucleotides matching TRBD2. The germline V gene encodes CDR1 KGHDR and CDR2 SFDVKD. The V and J ends lost 8 bases and 3 bases, in that order; junction bases with no gene match: 5. This CDR3 is 14 amino acids long.

The rearrangement uses TRBV29-1 and TRBJ1-1, with 7 positions matching TRBD1. The CDR3 covers 15 residues. With V trimmed by 6 bases and J by 4 bases, 14 bases remained unmatched. Germline V lookup: CDR1 SQVTM, CDR2 ANQGSEA. The CDR3 DNA reads as TGCAGCGTCGGCTTGACTGACAGGGTGAGCACTGAAGCTTTCTTT. This gives the protein CSVGLTDRVSTEAFF.

The chain links TRBV11-3 to TRBJ1-4, with D possibly TRBD1 on 5 matching bases. The V gene's germline CDR1 is SGHNT and CDR2 YENEEA. The CDR3 runs to 14 residues. The V end was cut by 2 bases, the J end by 5 bases, with 9 bases between. DNA for the CDR3: TGTGCCAGCAGCTTATCAGGGAAGAATGAAAAACTGTTTTTT. Amino acids: CASSLSGKNEKLFF.

The chain uses TRBV9 and TRBJ2-1, with D tentatively TRBD2 (5 bases). The CDR3 has 17 amino acids. Germline CDR1 is SGDLS and CDR2 is YYNGEE. With 3 bases removed from V and 2 bases from J, the gap between germline ends came to 18 bases. CDR3 nucleotide sequence: TGTGCCAGCAGCGCCCCGCCTAGTGGCGGGCCCTACAATGAGCAGTTCTTC. This codes for CASSAPPSGGPYNEQFF.

In its sample, this clone was seen once. The germline gene is not matched at one end of the junction; a read error may be the cause. The rearrangement links TRBV5-1 to TRBJ2-2, with 7 bases aligning to TRBD2. The CDR3 sequence is 19 residues long. Germline V gene data show CDR1 as SGHRS and CDR2 as YFSETQ. Here the CDR3 DNA reads TGCGCCAGCAGCCCTAGTGGTGGCGGGGGTGACACGAACCCCGGGGAGCTGTTTTTT. This codes for CASSPSGGGGDTNPGELFF.

V usage is TRBV11-1 and J usage is TRBJ1-4, with D possibly matching TRBD1 (5 bases). The V end lost 2 bases, the J end lost 7 bases, and 5 bases lay between the germline ends. The CDR3 totals 12 residues. CDR1 is SGHAT, CDR2 FQDESV, per germline (reference sequence). The chain's CDR3 is CASSLTGEKLFF. Here the CDR3 DNA reads TGTGCCAGCAGCTTAACAGGTGAAAAACTGTTTTTT.

The chain couples TRBV19 to TRBJ1-5; D gene uncertain. The length of the CDR3 is 14 residues. V lost 4 bases, J lost 7 bases, and 14 bases lay in between. From germline, CDR1 is LNHDA and CDR2 SQIVND (reference sequence). CDR3 region: CASSKSRLRQPQHF. DNA of the CDR3: TGTGCCAGTAGTAAATCCCGACTAAGGCAGCCCCAGCATTTT.

The rearrangement uses TRBV5-6 and TRBJ2-7, with D maybe TRBD2 (6 bases). V gave up 3 bases and J gave up 3 bases, with 13 bases separating them. This CDR3 region has 14 residues. Per germline, CDR1 SGHDT and CDR2 YYEEEE. CDR3 in amino acids: CASSSGVDIYEQYF. The CDR3 DNA reads as TGTGCCAGCAGCTCGGGGGTCGATATCTACGAGCAGTACTTC.

The chain carries TRBV19 and TRBJ2-2; a possible D gene is TRBD1 (6 bases). V lost 2 bases and J lost 7, with 14 bases in between. This CDR3 is 15 amino acids long. Germline V gene sequence: CDR1 LNHDA, CDR2 SQIVND (reference sequence). CDR3 amino acids: CASSIWYRDVGELFF. The CDR3 DNA reads TGTGCCAGTAGTATATGGTACAGGGATGTCGGGGAGCTGTTTTTT.

This chain links TRBV2 with TRBJ1-4; the match to TRBD1 covers 9 bases. The CDR3 runs to 17 residues. Germline CDR1 and CDR2: SNHLY and FYNNEI. The V gene end was trimmed by 11 bases and the J gene end by 2 bases; junction bases not matched to a gene: 15. The CDR3 region is CASGTGGFILTNEKLFF. The CDR3, as DNA: TGTGCCTCCGGCACAGGGGGCTTTATTTTGACTAATGAAAAACTGTTTTTT.

The rearrangement joins TRBV24-1 to TRBJ2-3, with D unclear. Trimming shortened V by 0 bases and J by 6 bases, and 6 bases separated the two germline ends. The CDR3 spans 13 residues. In germline, CDR1 is KGHDR, CDR2 SFDVKD. This chain's CDR3 is CATSDLLSDTQYF. CDR3 bases: TGTGCCACCAGTGATTTGCTTTCGGATACGCAGTATTTT.